This T cell receptor beta chain was sequenced in a study of patients and donors after allogeneic stem cell transplantation. TCRdb re-derived calls from the RT-PCR reads in MiXCR, one entry per CDR3 protein. The data hold 25,000 or so distinct CDR3 sequences, with approximately 28% observed a single time. This CDR3 has 13 residues. CDR1 is DFQATT and CDR2 is SNEGSKA in the germline V gene (reference sequence). The ends were cut back, 6 bases at V and 3 bases at J, with 15 bases in the middle. The V call is TRBV20-1, the J call TRBJ2-7; tentatively, D is TRBD1 (7 bases). This clonotype was sampled from a human donor who was either an allogeneic HSCT recipient or a stem cell or donor lymphocyte infusion donor (not recorded which). It is not recorded whose cells these are; they may come from a transplant donor. Sequenced: blood, either unsorted or a sorted T cell fraction (not recorded which). The CDR3 region is CSAPGDSFYEQYV. The CDR3 DNA follows: TGCAGTGCCCCGGGGGACAGCTTCTACGAGCAGTACGTC.